The following is a T cell receptor beta chain sequence with its context. These data come from a study of chronic HIV infection and antiretroviral therapy. This CDR3 is built from 14 residues. Germline V gene data show CDR1 as MNHEY and CDR2 as SVGEGT. V was cut by 4 bases and J by 2 bases, with 12 bases left in between. One entry per CDR3 protein results from TCRdb running MiXCR on the 5' RACE reads. The sample includes under 55,000 distinct CDR3 sequences, about 19% of them seen just once. The receptor's source is an adult who had HIV and had not received antiretroviral therapy, or was an uninfected healthy control (not recorded which). Sequenced material: peripheral blood. This rearrangement joins TRBV6-2 or TRBV6-3 to TRBJ2-7; no firm D call. For the CDR3, the DNA is TGTGCCAGCAGTTTGGGCCGAGGACCCTACGAGCAGTACTTC. It specifies CASSLGRGPYEQYF.